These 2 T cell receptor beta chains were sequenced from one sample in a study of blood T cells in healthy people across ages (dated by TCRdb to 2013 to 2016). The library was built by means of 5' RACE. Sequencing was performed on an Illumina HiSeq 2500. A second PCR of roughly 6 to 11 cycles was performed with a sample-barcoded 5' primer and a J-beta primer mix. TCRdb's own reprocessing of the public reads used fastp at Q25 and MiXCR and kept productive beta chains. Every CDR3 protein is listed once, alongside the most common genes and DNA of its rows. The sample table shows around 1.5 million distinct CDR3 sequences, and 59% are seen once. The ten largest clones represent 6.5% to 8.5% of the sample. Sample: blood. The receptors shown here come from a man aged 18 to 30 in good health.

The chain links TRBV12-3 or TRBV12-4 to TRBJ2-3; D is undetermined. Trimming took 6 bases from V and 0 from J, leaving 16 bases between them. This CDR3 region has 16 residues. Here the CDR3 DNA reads TGTGCCAGCAGCCCCACGGAGCGCCTTAGCACAGATACGCAGTATTTT. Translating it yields CASSPTERLSTDTQYF.

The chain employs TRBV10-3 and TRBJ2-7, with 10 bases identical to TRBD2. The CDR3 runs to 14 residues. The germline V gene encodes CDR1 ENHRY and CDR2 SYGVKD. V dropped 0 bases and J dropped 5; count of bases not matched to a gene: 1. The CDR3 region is CAISESLAGDEQYF. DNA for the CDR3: TGTGCCATCAGTGAGTCGCTAGCGGGAGACGAGCAGTACTTC.